The next 23 T cell receptor beta chains were all read from a single sample in a study of shared clonotypes between healthy human individuals. Measured with immunoSEQ multiplex PCR; TCRdb has only the in-frame clones, and not every one. The sample consists of roughly 660,000 clones, 90% of them appearing once. Sequences were obtained from memory CD8+ T cells from PBMCs. Subset given: CD45RO+ cells pooled with CCR7-negative TemRA cells. The receptors here all came from a man aged 18 to 30 in good health. Some clones in this sample may be carry-over from other donors' samples.

The rearrangement uses TRBV19 and TRBJ2-7; tentatively, D is TRBD2 (6 bases). The CDR3 length is 15 residues. Germline values: CDR1 LNHDA, CDR2 SQIVND (reference sequence). V was trimmed by 5 bases and J by 5 bases, leaving 19 bases between them. This CDR3 is CASSVIPGSLNEQYF. The CDR3 coding sequence is TGTGCCAGTAGTGTAATTCCCGGGAGTCTCAACGAGCAGTACTTC.

This CDR3 reads CSVEKDRATYNEQFF. For the CDR3, the DNA is TGCAGCGTTGAAAAGGACAGGGCTACCTACAATGAGCAGTTCTTC. The genes are TRBV29-1 and TRBJ2-1; 8 positions match TRBD1. Trimming removed 2 bases from V and 2 bases from J; junction bases left unmatched: 5. CDR1 is SQVTM and CDR2 is ANQGSEA in the germline V gene. The CDR3 spans 15 residues.

CDR3: CASSPVSYNEQFF. The CDR3 DNA reads TGTGCCAGCAGCCCAGTCTCCTACAATGAGCAGTTCTTC. V is TRBV6-5 and J is TRBJ2-1; D remains ambiguous. The CDR3 length is 13 residues. V shed 6 bases and J shed 0 bases, with 6 bases lying between them. Germline-derived CDR1 and CDR2 are MNHEY and SVGAGI.

The chain carries TRBV7-2 and TRBJ2-7; 14 nucleotides agree with TRBD2. The CDR3 has 18 amino acids. Germline V gene sequence: CDR1 SGHTA, CDR2 FQGNSA. Germline trimming cut 5 bases from V and 4 bases from J; bases unmatched to any gene: 13. Written as DNA, the CDR3 is TGTGCCAGCAGCCCTCGACTCTGGGGACTAGCGGGAGCATACGAGCAGTACTTC. Translated: CASSPRLWGLAGAYEQYF.

This sequence joins TRBV23-1 and TRBJ2-3; D unclear. TRBV23-1 is reported as an ORF; its role is uncertain. Trimming left V 8 bases short and J 3 bases short, with 27 bases between. The CDR3 spans 18 residues. CDR3 in amino acids: CASEPTPVSSAKTDTQYF. CDR3 nucleotides: TGCGCCAGCGAGCCGACCCCTGTCAGTTCAGCTAAAACAGATACGCAGTATTTT.

This clone was seen only once. The chain employs TRBV7-2 and TRBJ2-2; D uncertain. V dropped 7 bases and J dropped 4 bases, with 7 bases sitting between them. Germline CDR1 SGHTA, CDR2 FQGNSA. This CDR3 has 12 residues. In DNA, the CDR3 is TGTGCCAGCATCGCAGGCACCGGGGAGCTGTTTTTT. The encoded protein is CASIAGTGELFF.

The chain recombines TRBV7-9 with TRBJ2-7; 12 nucleotides match TRBD1. V shed 3 bases and J 6 bases; nucleotides not matched to a gene: 6. Germline CDR1 and CDR2: SEHNR and FQNEAQ (reference sequence). The CDR3 consists of 15 residues. The DNA of the CDR3 is TGTGCCAGCAGCTTTCCCGGGACAGGGGGCGCCGAGCAGTACTTC. Its protein product is CASSFPGTGGAEQYF.

The chain couples TRBV25-1 to TRBJ2-5; D unclear. The J call may be faulty, since TRBJ2-7 better matches the DNA end. Per germline, CDR1 MGHDK and CDR2 SYGVNS. The CDR3 consists of 13 residues. Here the CDR3 DNA reads TGTGCCAGCAATGGCTGGAGCTCCTACGAGCAGTACTTC. It is translated as CASNGWSSYEQYF.

The rearrangement joins TRBV6-5 to TRBJ2-1; no firm D call. The CDR3 is made up of 16 amino acids. V gave up 0 bases and J gave up 5 bases, with 14 bases separating them. Germline V gene data show CDR1 as MNHEY and CDR2 as SVGAGI. CDR3 in DNA: TGTGCCAGCAGTTACTCGAGAGATGCTTTAGACAATGAGCAGTTCTTC. Protein: CASSYSRDALDNEQFF.

J is TRBJ2-7 and V is TRBV7-9, with 11 positions matching TRBD2. Germline V lookup: CDR1 SEHNR, CDR2 FQNEAQ (reference sequence). CDR3 size: 15 residues. The V and J ends lost 4 bases and 3 bases, in that order; junction bases with no gene match: 5. Written as DNA, the CDR3 is TGTGCCAGCAGCTCGAGGGGACTAGCGGACTACGAGCAGTACTTC. Translated: CASSSRGLADYEQYF.

A note on this clone: Additional DNA sequences in this sample encode the identical CDR3. The chain links TRBV27 to TRBJ2-5; 12 bases agree with TRBD2. This CDR3 is 16 amino acids long. V dropped 1 base and J dropped 4; count of bases not matched to a gene: 4. Germline lookup yields CDR1 MNHEY and CDR2 SMNVEV (reference sequence). The CDR3 sequence is CASSLLLAGGPETQYF. CDR3 coding DNA: TGTGCCAGCAGTTTATTGCTAGCGGGAGGGCCAGAGACCCAGTACTTC.

This sequence joins TRBV5-1 and TRBJ2-5; D unresolved. This CDR3 is 15 amino acids long. The V and J ends lost 5 bases and 1 base respectively, with 15 bases between them. Germline assignment: CDR1 SGHRS and CDR2 YFSETQ. This chain's CDR3 is CASSYPLSPQETQYF. The DNA for the CDR3 is TGCGCCAGCAGTTACCCTCTTAGCCCCCAAGAGACCCAGTACTTC. Using reference TRBV5-1 and TRBJ2-5 for the parts outside the CDR3, the full variable domain is KAGVTQTPRYLIKTRGQQVTLSCSPISGHRSVSWYQQTPGQGLQFLFEYFSETQRNKGNFPGRFSGRQFSNSRSEMNVSTLELGDSALYLCASSYPLSPQETQYFGPGTRLLVL.

This clone has a single count. This rearrangement joins TRBV11-2 to TRBJ2-6; D is uncertain. Germline loops: CDR1 SGHAT, CDR2 FQNNGV. The CDR3 extends over 12 amino acids. The V and J ends lost 0 bases and 10 bases respectively, with 4 bases between them. The CDR3 nucleotides are TGTGCCAGCAGCTTAGAACCTAACGTCCTGACTTTC. It encodes CASSLEPNVLTF.

The rearrangement uses TRBV29-1 and TRBJ1-4; 10 nucleotides line up with TRBD1. V gave up 7 bases and J gave up 8 bases; unmatched junction bases: 7. Germline V CDR1 and CDR2: SQVTM, ANQGSEA. CDR3 length: 13 residues. In DNA form, the CDR3 reads TGCAGCGCTTCGGGACAGGGGTTGGAAAAACTGTTTTTT. Its protein is CSASGQGLEKLFF.

A note on this clone: The sample carries other DNA sequences with the same CDR3. V usage is TRBV27 and J usage is TRBJ2-7; D is unclear. This CDR3 is built from 13 residues. Trimming stripped 2 bases from V and 1 base from J, with 6 bases between. In germline, CDR1 is MNHEY, CDR2 SMNVEV (reference sequence). CDR3 region: CASSLGTSYEQYF. The CDR3 DNA reads as TGTGCCAGCAGTTTAGGCACATCCTACGAGCAGTACTTC.

The CDR3 DNA is TGTGCCAGCAGCCTTTACAGTTTCCAAGAGACCCAGTACTTC. Translation: CASSLYSFQETQYF. The rearrangement links TRBV28 to TRBJ2-5; no firm D call. Germline V lookup: CDR1 MDHEN, CDR2 SYDVKM. Trimming removed 6 bases at V and 1 base at J, with 12 bases between. This CDR3 contains 14 residues.

The CDR3 here is CAISEVDFGQSSYNEQFF. In nucleotides, the CDR3 is TGTGCCATCAGTGAGGTTGATTTCGGACAGAGCTCCTACAATGAGCAGTTCTTC. The gene calls are TRBV10-3 and TRBJ2-1; tentative D call: TRBD1 (6 bases). V was pared by 2 bases and J by 0 bases, with 17 bases between. The CDR3 has 18 amino acids. Germline lookup yields CDR1 ENHRY and CDR2 SYGVKD.

The chain is built from TRBV27 and TRBJ2-7; 9 bases are shared with TRBD1. V was clipped by 2 bases and J by 2 bases; unmatched bases: 7. Germline CDR1 MNHEY, CDR2 SMNVEV (reference sequence). This CDR3 spans 16 amino acids. CDR3 amino acids: CASSLRADRGPYEQYF. DNA of the CDR3: TGTGCCAGCAGTTTAAGGGCGGACAGGGGACCCTACGAGCAGTACTTC.

CDR3 bases: TGTGCCAGCAGCTTAGGGGGACAGTTAATTACCGGGGAGCTGTTTTTT. Translated: CASSLGGQLITGELFF. The V gene is TRBV7-8, the J gene TRBJ2-2, with 7 bases identical to TRBD1. Germline-derived CDR1 and CDR2 are SGHVS and FQNEAQ. CDR3 length equals 16 residues. V dropped 1 base and J dropped 5; count of bases not matched to a gene: 7. Full variable domain (missing parts from reference TRBV7-8 and TRBJ2-2): GAGVSQSPRYKVAKRGQDVALRCDPISGHVSLFWYQQALGQGPEFLTYFQNEAQLDKSGLPSDRFFAERPEGSVSTLKIQRTQQEDSAVYLCASSLGGQLITGELFFGEGSRLTVL.

The chain joins TRBV5-1 to TRBJ2-1; 10 nucleotides match TRBD2. The germline CDR1 and CDR2 sequences are SGHRS and YFSETQ. The CDR3 consists of 13 residues. Unmatched junction bases numbered 5, after V lost 5 bases and J lost 9 bases. As DNA, the CDR3 is TGCGCCAGCAGTCGAACTAGCGGGATTGAGCAGTTCTTC. It encodes CASSRTSGIEQFF.

The DNA of the CDR3 is TGTGCCAGCAGCGCCGGGACTAGCTCACCTTCGGATACGCAGTATTTT. Its protein is CASSAGTSSPSDTQYF. The rearrangement joins TRBV9 to TRBJ2-3, with 9 bases that match TRBD2. The CDR3 length is 16 residues. The V gene end was trimmed by 3 bases and the J gene end by 6 bases; junction bases not matched to a gene: 11. Germline CDR1 SGDLS, CDR2 YYNGEE.

V and J are TRBV27 and TRBJ2-7, with D perhaps matching TRBD2 (5 bases). The CDR3 totals 15 residues. The V and J ends lost 0 bases and 2 bases respectively, with 11 bases between them. The V gene's germline CDR1 is MNHEY and CDR2 SMNVEV (reference sequence). The DNA of the CDR3 is TGTGCCAGCAGTTTATCGGGAGTGGGTGCCTACGAGCAGTACTTC. Amino acids: CASSLSGVGAYEQYF.

The chain combines TRBV28 with TRBJ2-7; 12 nucleotides align to TRBD2. The CDR3 is made up of 17 amino acids. CDR1 is MDHEN and CDR2 is SYDVKM in the germline V gene. V shed 3 bases, J shed 6 bases, and the junction held 12 bases outside the gene matches. CDR3 DNA: TGTGCCAGCAGTTTCCTAGCGGGAGGGTGGGATCGGCGCGAGCAGTACTTC. Translated: CASSFLAGGWDRREQYF.